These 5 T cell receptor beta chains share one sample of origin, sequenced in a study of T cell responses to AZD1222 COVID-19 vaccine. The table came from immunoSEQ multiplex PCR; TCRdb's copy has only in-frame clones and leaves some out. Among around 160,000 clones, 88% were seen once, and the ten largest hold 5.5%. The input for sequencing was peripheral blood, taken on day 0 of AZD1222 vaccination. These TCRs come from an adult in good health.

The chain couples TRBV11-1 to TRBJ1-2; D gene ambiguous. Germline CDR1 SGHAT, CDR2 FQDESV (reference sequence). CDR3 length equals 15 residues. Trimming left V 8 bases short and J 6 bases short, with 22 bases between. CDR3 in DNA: TGTGCCAGCTCCCCCCACGGGAAAAGGACTGATGGCTACACCTTC. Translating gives CASSPHGKRTDGYTF.

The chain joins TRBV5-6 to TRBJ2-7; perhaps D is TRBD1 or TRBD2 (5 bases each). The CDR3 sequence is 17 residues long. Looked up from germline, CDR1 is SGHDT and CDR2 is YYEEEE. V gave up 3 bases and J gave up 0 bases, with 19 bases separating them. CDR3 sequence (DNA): TGTGCCAGCAGCTCCACTCGGGGCAGGGCCTCCTCCTACGAGCAGTACTTC. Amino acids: CASSSTRGRASSYEQYF. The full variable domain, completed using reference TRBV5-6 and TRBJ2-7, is DAGVTQSPTHLIKTRGQQVTLRCSPKSGHDTVSWYQQALGQGPQFIFQYYEEEERQRGNFPDRFSGHQFPNYSSELNVNALLLGDSALYLCASSSTRGRASSYEQYFGPGTRLTVT.

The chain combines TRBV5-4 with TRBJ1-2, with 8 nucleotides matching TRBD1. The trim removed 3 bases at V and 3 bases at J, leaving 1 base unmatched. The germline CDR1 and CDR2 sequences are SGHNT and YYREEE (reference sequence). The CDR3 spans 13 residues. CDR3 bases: TGTGCCAGCAGCTCGGGACAGGACTATGGCTACACCTTC. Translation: CASSSGQDYGYTF.

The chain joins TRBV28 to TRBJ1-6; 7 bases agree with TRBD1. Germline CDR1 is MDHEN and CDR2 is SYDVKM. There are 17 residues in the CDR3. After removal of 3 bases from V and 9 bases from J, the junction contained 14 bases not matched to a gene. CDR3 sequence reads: CASSFPRGVEVGSPLHF. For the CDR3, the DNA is TGTGCCAGCAGTTTCCCCAGGGGGGTCGAGGTCGGTTCACCCCTCCACTTT.

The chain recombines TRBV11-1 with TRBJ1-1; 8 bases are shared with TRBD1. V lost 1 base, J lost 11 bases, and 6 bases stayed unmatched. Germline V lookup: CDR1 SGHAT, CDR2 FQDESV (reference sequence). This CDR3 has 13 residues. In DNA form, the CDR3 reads TGTGCCAGCAGCTTAGACCGGACAGGGCTGGCTTTCTTT. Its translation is CASSLDRTGLAFF.